These 32 T cell receptor beta chains came from one sample sequenced in a study of metastatic and nonmetastatic thyroid tumors. No treatment of any kind had been given to any patient before thyroid surgery. MiXCR reprocessed the PCR reads for TCRdb. The sample holds about 35,000 clones, 15% to 20% seen once. Sequenced: blood. These receptors all come from a male donor with papillary thyroid cancer or a benign thyroid nodule (not recorded which). Some clones in this sample may be carry-over from other donors' samples.

This clone was seen repeatedly, ten times or more. The genes are TRBV10-1 and TRBJ2-1, with 7 bases aligning to TRBD1. Germline loops: CDR1 WNHNN, CDR2 SYGVQD (reference sequence). V was clipped by 5 bases and J by 12 bases; unmatched bases: 10. The CDR3 length is 13 residues. Here the CDR3 reads CASSRTGLGAQFF. Here the CDR3 DNA reads TGCGCCAGCAGTAGGACAGGTCTGGGCGCGCAGTTCTTC.

The CDR3: CASSQSPWTGYNEQFF. CDR3 DNA: TGTGCCAGCAGCCAGAGTCCCTGGACAGGGTACAATGAGCAGTTCTTC. The chain uses TRBV5-6 and TRBJ2-1; TRBD1 matches at 8 bases. This CDR3 comprises 16 residues. CDR1 SGHDT and CDR2 YYEEEE come from the germline V gene. After removal of 4 bases from V and 4 bases from J, the junction contained 10 bases not matched to a gene. The whole variable domain, remainder taken from reference TRBV5-6 and TRBJ2-1, is DAGVTQSPTHLIKTRGQQVTLRCSPKSGHDTVSWYQQALGQGPQFIFQYYEEEERQRGNFPDRFSGHQFPNYSSELNVNALLLGDSALYLCASSQSPWTGYNEQFFGPGTRLTVL.

The rearrangement uses TRBV6-1 and TRBJ2-2; 9 bases line up with TRBD1. The CDR3 totals 16 residues. Germline V CDR1 and CDR2: MNHNS, SASEGT. The V and J ends lost 7 bases and 3 bases, in that order; junction bases with no gene match: 9. The CDR3 sequence: CASIPQQGADTGELFF. CDR3 bases: TGTGCCAGCATTCCACAACAGGGGGCGGACACCGGGGAGCTGTTTTTT.

This clone was picked up many times. The rearrangement joins TRBV11-2 to TRBJ2-3; 8 bases map to TRBD2. Germline CDR1 is SGHAT and CDR2 is FQNNGV. This CDR3 comprises 15 residues. J lost 2 bases, V lost 4 bases, and 5 bases had no gene match. The DNA for the CDR3 is TGTGCCAGCAGCTACGGACTAGCAGCCACAGATACGCAGTATTTT. Protein sequence: CASSYGLAATDTQYF.

The chain has TRBV4-2 and TRBJ2-2, with 7 positions matching TRBD2. Germline values: CDR1 LGHNA, CDR2 YNFKEQ. Trimming took 5 bases from V and 4 from J; bases not matched to a gene: 10. The CDR3 length is 16 residues. CDR3 residues: CASSFEGREATGELFF. In DNA, the CDR3 is TGTGCCAGCAGCTTTGAGGGTCGGGAGGCCACCGGGGAGCTGTTTTTT.

This clone is medium-sized. V is TRBV7-8 and J is TRBJ2-1; no reliable D call. The CDR3 has 13 amino acids. CDR1 SGHVS and CDR2 FQNEAQ come from the germline V gene. Trimming stripped 3 bases from V and 2 bases from J, with 5 bases between. The CDR3 loop is CASSLSTYNEQFF. The CDR3, as DNA: TGTGCCAGCAGCTTGAGCACCTACAATGAGCAGTTCTTC.

This clone has a count of ten or more. The chain couples TRBV11-2 to TRBJ2-2; D is perhaps TRBD1 (5 bases). CDR1 is SGHAT, CDR2 FQNNGV, per germline. CDR3 length equals 15 residues. Trimming cost V 5 bases and J 8 bases, with 18 bases left between them. CDR3 nucleotides: TGTGCCAGCAGCCGACACCGGGCTCAGGGAGGGGAGCTGTTTTTT. It specifies CASSRHRAQGGELFF.

This clone showed up just a few times. An end of the junction differs from the germline gene, which may be a read error. The CDR3, as DNA: TGTGCCAGCAATTACCTAGCGGGGGCCGCCTCCTACAATGAGCAGTTCTTC. It specifies CASNYLAGAASYNEQFF. The chain is built from TRBV6-6 and TRBJ2-1, with TRBD2 identical over 10 bases. The CDR3 totals 17 residues. The germline V gene encodes CDR1 MNHNY and CDR2 SVGAGI (reference sequence).

This clone was counted ten times or more. This sequence joins TRBV7-9 and TRBJ2-7; no reliable D call. This CDR3 contains 15 residues. Germline V lookup: CDR1 SEHNR, CDR2 FQNEAQ (reference sequence). V lost 5 bases and J lost 0, with 14 bases in between. The CDR3 spells CASSPRTNPSYEQYF. The CDR3, as DNA: TGTGCCAGCAGCCCTAGGACCAACCCCTCCTACGAGCAGTACTTC.

By share of the sample, this clone is medium-sized. In DNA, the CDR3 is TGTGCCAGCAGTTTAATCGTGGGTCTGTCTAACTATGGCTACACCTTC. Translation gives CASSLIVGLSNYGYTF. The chain is built from TRBV28 and TRBJ1-2; D is uncertain. The germline V and J ends were trimmed by 2 bases and 0 bases, with 13 bases remaining between them. The CDR3 contains 16 residues. Germline loops: CDR1 MDHEN, CDR2 SYDVKM.

This clone was seen a handful of times. A single base separates this from a much larger clone, so it may be a read error. The sample carries other DNA sequences with the same CDR3. J is TRBJ2-7 and V is TRBV29-1; 10 bases fit TRBD2. J gave up 7 bases and V 7 bases, and 7 bases lay outside the gene matches. This CDR3 has 12 amino acids. From germline, CDR1 is SQVTM and CDR2 ANQGSEA. The CDR3 spells CSGQREGGEQYF. CDR3 nucleotide sequence: TGCAGCGGGCAGCGGGAGGGTGGAGAGCAGTACTTC.

This clone has at least ten counts. The DNA for the CDR3 is TGTGCGACAAGAGGGCCAGGGGATTTAAACTCTGGAAACACCATATATTTT. Residues: CATRGPGDLNSGNTIYF. The chain combines TRBV6-1 with TRBJ1-3, with TRBD1 as a possible D gene (6 bases). Germline CDR1 is MNHNS and CDR2 is SASEGT. The CDR3 contains 17 residues.

The chain employs TRBV11-2 and TRBJ2-1; D might be TRBD2 (5 bases). The CDR3 totals 15 residues. V was trimmed by 3 bases and J by 8 bases, leaving 17 bases between them. Per germline, CDR1 SGHAT and CDR2 FQNNGV. As DNA, the CDR3 is TGTGCCAGCAGCTTCCCGGAGTTGTTGGGAGATGAGCAGTTCTTC. Its protein is CASSFPELLGDEQFF.

This clone was detected a few times. The chain is built from TRBV2 and TRBJ1-2, with TRBD1 as a possible D gene (6 bases). Germline V CDR1 and CDR2: SNHLY, FYNNEI. The V gene lost 2 bases and the J gene lost 4 bases, with 8 bases spanning the gap. This CDR3 is 13 amino acids long. CDR3 sequence reads: CASSERQVYGYTF. The CDR3 nucleotides are TGTGCCAGCAGTGAACGACAGGTCTATGGCTACACCTTC. The complete variable domain, with remaining parts taken from reference TRBV2 and TRBJ1-2, reads EPEVTQTPSHQVTQMGQEVILRCVPISNHLYFYWYRQILGQKVEFLVSFYNNEISEKSEIFDDQFSVERPDGSNFTLKIRSTKLEDSAMYFCASSERQVYGYTFGSGTRLTVV.

This clone showed up just a few times. Since a much larger clone is just one base distant, this may be a read error. This chain joins TRBV29-1 and TRBJ2-3; no reliable D call. The CDR3 consists of 10 residues. With 4 bases removed from V and 12 bases from J, the gap between germline ends came to 11 bases. Germline values: CDR1 SQVTM, CDR2 ANQGSEA. The CDR3 sequence: CSVGAGIQYF. CDR3 DNA sequence: TGCAGCGTTGGAGCAGGAATACAGTATTTT.

This clone was counted a few times. The chain uses TRBV2 and TRBJ1-1, with D maybe TRBD1 (6 bases). Trimming stripped 4 bases from V and 6 bases from J, with 6 bases between. The CDR3 is made up of 11 amino acids. The germline V gene encodes CDR1 SNHLY and CDR2 FYNNEI. Written as DNA, the CDR3 is TGTGCCAGCAGTGGACAGGCTGAAGCTTTCTTT. It yields the protein CASSGQAEAFF.

This clone was seen at least ten times. The genes are TRBV10-1 and TRBJ1-2; D is unresolved. Germline CDR1 and CDR2: WNHNN and SYGVQD (reference sequence). The CDR3 is 12 residues long. V gave up 2 bases and J gave up 8 bases, with 9 bases separating them. The DNA of the CDR3 is TGCGCCAGCAGTGAGGGGAGTTTCGGCTACACCTTC. It is translated as CASSEGSFGYTF.

The chain couples TRBV20-1 to TRBJ1-5, with TRBD1 identical over 8 bases. The CDR3 spans 15 residues. J lost 1 base, V lost 1 base, and 3 bases had no gene match. Per the germline V gene, CDR1 is DFQATT and CDR2 is SNEGSKA (reference sequence). The CDR3 reads CSARATGGSNQPQHF. For the CDR3, the DNA is TGCAGTGCTAGAGCTACAGGGGGGAGCAATCAGCCCCAGCATTTT.

This clone was found many times. J is TRBJ2-2 and V is TRBV30; 14 nucleotides agree with TRBD2. Germline V gene data show CDR1 as GTSNPN and CDR2 as SVGIG (reference sequence). J was trimmed by 5 bases and V by 3 bases; bases with no gene match: 5. This CDR3 is built from 16 residues. CDR3 sequence (DNA): TGTGCCTGGAGGGGACTAGCGGGAGATATAACCGGGGAGCTGTTTTTT. This encodes CAWRGLAGDITGELFF. Based on the CDR3 plus reference TRBV30 and TRBJ2-2, the full variable domain is SQTIHQWPATLVQPVGSPLSLECTVEGTSNPNLYWYRQAAGRGLQLLFYSVGIGQISSEVPQNLSASRPQDRQFILSSKKLLLSDSGFYLCAWRGLAGDITGELFFGEGSRLTVL.

With regard to this clone: A junction end diverges from the germline sequence, so it may reflect a read error. The chain uses TRBV5-1 and TRBJ1-2; the match to TRBD1 covers 9 bases. This CDR3 is 15 amino acids long. Germline V gene sequence: CDR1 SGHRS, CDR2 YFSETQ. CDR3: CSSSPDRGDNYGYTF. The CDR3 bases are TGCTCCAGCAGCCCCGACAGGGGGGATAACTATGGCTACACCTTC.

This clone is medium-sized within its sample. The rearrangement uses TRBV6-1 and TRBJ2-1, with 8 positions matching TRBD2. V dropped 1 base and J dropped 12; count of bases not matched to a gene: 8. CDR3 length: 14 residues. The germline V gene has CDR1 MNHNS and CDR2 SASEGT. The CDR3 loop is CASSEGFGGRTQFF. The CDR3 bases are TGTGCCAGCAGTGAAGGGTTTGGCGGGAGGACGCAGTTCTTC.

A remark on this clone: Germline and junction disagree at one end, which may indicate a read error. V usage is TRBV9 and J usage is TRBJ1-2, with D unclear. This CDR3 has 14 residues. Germline CDR1 is SGDLS and CDR2 is YYNGEE. The chain's CDR3 is CTSSADTTFYGYTF. As DNA, the CDR3 is TGTACCAGCAGTGCAGACACAACCTTCTATGGCTACACCTTC.

Ten or more counts support this clone. The J gene is TRBJ1-1, the V gene TRBV19; D might be TRBD1 (5 bases). The germline gives CDR1 LNHDA, CDR2 SQIVND (reference sequence). Deletions cut 5 bases from V and 1 base from J, with 8 bases between. CDR3 length equals 13 residues. The DNA of the CDR3 is TGTGCCAGTAGTTTTGGGGGGAACACTGAAGCTTTCTTT. Its translation: CASSFGGNTEAFF.

This clone has ten or more counts. This rearrangement joins TRBV7-9 to TRBJ1-1, with D possibly matching TRBD1 (6 bases). V lost 1 base and J 7 bases, leaving 13 bases between the germline ends. The CDR3 loop spans 14 amino acids. CDR1 and CDR2 from the germline V gene are SEHNR and FQNEAQ (reference sequence). CDR3 DNA sequence: TGTGCCAGCAGCTTAGTGTCAGGGGCGAATGAAGCTTTCTTT. Its protein is CASSLVSGANEAFF.

This clone was detected ten times or more. The J gene is TRBJ2-5, the V gene TRBV5-1, with 7 bases matching TRBD1. The germline V gene has CDR1 SGHRS and CDR2 YFSETQ. The CDR3 loop spans 17 amino acids. With 1 base clipped from V and 3 bases from J, the junction kept 12 bases outside the gene matches. CDR3 DNA: TGCGCCAGCAGCTTGAGGCGCGTGACAGGGCTAAAAGAGACCCAGTACTTC. Protein: CASSLRRVTGLKETQYF.

This clone is medium-sized. V gene TRBV27 combines with J gene TRBJ2-3; no definite D call. Germline V gene sequence: CDR1 MNHEY, CDR2 SMNVEV (reference sequence). CDR3 length: 16 residues. The V end lost 2 bases, the J end lost 2 bases, and 14 bases lay between the germline ends. The CDR3 loop is CASSLMAISNTDTQYF. The CDR3 DNA sequence: TGTGCCAGCAGTTTAATGGCAATCTCTAACACAGATACGCAGTATTTT.

The chain couples TRBV24-1 to TRBJ2-1, with 12 positions matching TRBD2. Losses at the gene ends were 9 bases for V and 7 bases for J; bases not matched to a gene: 9. Germline V gene data show CDR1 as KGHDR and CDR2 as SFDVKD. The CDR3 length is 15 residues. CDR3 nucleotides: TGTGCCACCCGTTGGACTAGCGGGAATTCTAATGAGCAGTTCTTC. This encodes CATRWTSGNSNEQFF.

Many counts were recorded for this clone. The chain employs TRBV14 and TRBJ2-6; tentative D call: TRBD2 (5 bases). In germline, CDR1 is SGHDN, CDR2 FVKESK. V lost 2 bases to trimming and J lost 2 bases, with 7 bases between them. CDR3 size: 15 residues. The CDR3 protein is CASSQYGAGANVLTF. In DNA, the CDR3 is TGTGCCAGCAGCCAATACGGGGCTGGGGCCAACGTCCTGACTTTC. The variable domain in full, completed from reference TRBV14 and TRBJ2-6, reads EAGVTQFPSHSVIEKGQTVTLRCDPISGHDNLYWYRRVMGKEIKFLLHFVKESKQDESGMPNNRFLAERTGGTYSTLKVQPAELEDSGVYFCASSQYGAGANVLTFGAGSRLTVL.

This clone occurred many times. The V and J genes are TRBV20-1 and TRBJ1-6; 9 nucleotides align to TRBD1. CDR3 length equals 14 residues. Unmatched junction bases numbered 6, after V lost 3 bases and J lost 9 bases. The germline CDR1 and CDR2 sequences are DFQATT and SNEGSKA (reference sequence). The CDR3 DNA reads TGCAGTGCTAGGGAGGACAGGGGCGGTTCACCCCTCCACTTT. This sequence encodes CSAREDRGGSPLHF.

This clone was detected a few times. As the CDR3 is not closed by the conserved phenylalanine or tryptophan, this likely results from a read error. The chain has TRBV6-2 or TRBV6-3 and TRBJ2-1; D is undetermined. The V gene lost 3 bases and the J gene lost 9 bases, with 12 bases spanning the gap. Per germline, CDR1 MNHEY and CDR2 SVGEGT. This CDR3 region has 13 residues. CDR3 nucleotides: TGTGCCAGCAGTTATGATAGGGTGCTTGAGCAGTTCCTC. It encodes CASSYDRVLEQFL.

This clone was seen repeatedly, ten times or more. The chain couples TRBV6-1 to TRBJ2-2, with unresolved D. V was clipped by 3 bases and J by 7 bases, with 15 bases between them. Germline V gene sequence: CDR1 MNHNS, CDR2 SASEGT. The CDR3 extends over 15 amino acids. The CDR3 here is CASSDSVLVYGELFF. The CDR3 DNA reads as TGTGCCAGCAGTGATTCTGTCCTGGTTTACGGGGAGCTGTTTTTT.

This clone was recorded many times. V gene TRBV6-1 combines with J gene TRBJ2-2, with 7 bases fitting TRBD1. V lost 5 bases, J lost 1 base, and 1 base stayed unmatched. The CDR3 is 14 residues long. CDR1 and CDR2 (germline): MNHNS, SASEGT. CDR3 amino acids: CASSWDRNTGELFF. CDR3 coding DNA: TGTGCCAGCAGTTGGGACAGGAACACCGGGGAGCTGTTTTTT.